This TCR beta chain is drawn from a study of CD8 T cells in Susac syndrome. V lost 3 bases and J lost 6, with 13 bases in between. Germline V CDR1 and CDR2: MNHEY, SVGAGI. The CDR3 spans 14 residues. The study sequenced TCR beta in blood CD8+ and CD4+ T cells. The multiple sclerosis control group comprised treatment-naive patients with stable or active relapsing-remitting disease. RNA, at roughly 0.5 to 1 ug, was reverse transcribed with random hexamers. The immunoSEQ assay covered 54 Vbeta and 13 Jbeta segments for CDR3. TCRdb ran MiXCR on the immunoSEQ multiplex PCR reads and lists one entry per CDR3 protein. The table has 330,000 or so distinct CDR3 sequences, approximately 85% seen once; the top ten hold 0.2% to 0.25%.

This rearrangement joins TRBV6-5 to TRBJ2-3, with D possibly TRBD2 on 6 matching bases. The receptor comes from a human donor with multiple sclerosis. Sequencing was carried out using CD8+ T cells from PBMCs. The CDR3 coding sequence is TGTGCCAGCAGTTATCTCAGGGACTCTGATACGCAGTATTTT. It is translated as CASSYLRDSDTQYF.